This TCR beta chain was recovered during a study of identical twins. The study's findings and limits: Modelling approaches yielded underestimates of out-of-frame TCR alpha sharing between monozygotic twins.

Germline V CDR1 and CDR2: SQVTM, ANQGSEA. After removal of 7 bases from V and 3 bases from J, the junction contained 6 bases not matched to a gene. The CDR3 spans 13 residues. MiXCR was run by TCRdb on the 5' RACE reads, yielding one entry per CDR3 protein. The sample lists some 1,700,000 distinct CDR3 sequences, more than 30% occurring once. This clonotype was counted between two and nine times. Its specificity is unknown. Sequencing was performed on cord blood. The gene calls are TRBV29-1 and TRBJ2-3; 8 nucleotides match TRBD1. The receptor was derived from a newborn girl in good health. DNA for the CDR3: TGCAGCGCCGGACGGGACAGGACAGATACGCAGTATTTT. As protein: CSAGRDRTDTQYF.